This T cell receptor (beta chain) came from a study of blood T cell repertoires in COVID-19. The CDR3 consists of 16 residues. Germline V lookup: CDR1 LGHNA, CDR2 YNFKEQ. Losses at the gene ends were 4 bases for V and 8 bases for J; bases not matched to a gene: 14. The data were produced by immunoSEQ multiplex PCR, yet TCRdb's version contains in-frame clones alone and is incomplete. The sample yields 260,000 or so clones, 84% seen once. This rearrangement joins TRBV4-2 to TRBJ1-2; 9 nucleotides agree with TRBD1. This sequence originates from a human donor in a cohort sampled during active COVID-19. The sequencing sample was made of peripheral blood. The CDR3 here is CASSPTSGTGTFGYTF. The DNA for the CDR3 is TGTGCCAGCAGCCCGACATCCGGGACAGGGACCTTCGGCTACACCTTC.